This T cell receptor (beta chain) stems from a study of cytomegalovirus exposure and HLA in healthy donors. As for the study in general: For the roughly 400 genotyped donors, around 76% fell within the Caucasian-associated ancestry cluster. Findings and limits, study-wide: For presence/absence analyses, sequencing depth was assumed to be roughly uniform across donors. The study labeled 150 to 200 TCR beta chains cytomegalovirus-associated.

Trimming shortened V by 7 bases and J by 4 bases, and 5 bases separated the two germline ends. Germline-derived CDR1 and CDR2 are DFQATT and SNEGSKA (reference sequence). This CDR3 has 10 amino acids. Each donor was healthy, and each was a bone marrow donor. PCR used 60 Vbeta primers and 13 Jbeta primers. TCRdb's copy holds only in-frame clones and misses some; the assay was immunoSEQ multiplex PCR. The sample yields 200,000 to 250,000 clones, 60% to 80% seen once. Comments on this clone: Its antigen is unidentified.

The sequenced sample was PBMCs. The chain recombines TRBV20-1 with TRBJ2-1; no clear D. This receptor was taken from a man aged 18 to 30 in good health and CMV-seronegative. CDR3 DNA: TGCAGTGGCGCGTACAATGAGCAGTTCTTC. Translating gives CSGAYNEQFF.